What follows are 20 T cell receptor beta chains derived from one specimen sequenced in a study of control samples from healthy donors and cancer patients. This table comes from immunoSEQ multiplex PCR, and its TCRdb copy is limited to in-frame clones, with some not included. The table records tens of thousands of clones, about 92% of them present only once. Source material: PBMCs. These receptors all come from a young man with colorectal cancer.

The rearrangement links TRBV27 to TRBJ2-7; 7 bases map to TRBD2. This CDR3 is 12 amino acids long. CDR1 and CDR2 (germline): MNHEY, SMNVEV (reference sequence). The ends lost 3 bases at V and 6 bases at J; junction bases unmatched: 2. This CDR3 is CASSLGGVEQYF. The CDR3 DNA reads as TGTGCCAGCAGTTTGGGGGGGGTCGAGCAGTACTTC.

This chain connects TRBV6-5 to TRBJ1-2; TRBD1 agrees at 9 bases. Germline CDR1 MNHEY, CDR2 SVGAGI. The CDR3 covers 14 residues. Germline trimming cut 2 bases from V and 5 bases from J; bases unmatched to any gene: 3. The CDR3 bases are TGTGCCAGCAGTTACGGACAGGGGACGTATGGCTACACCTTC. This translates into CASSYGQGTYGYTF.

The chain combines TRBV13 with TRBJ2-7; D remains ambiguous. Germline V gene lookup returns CDR1 PRHDT and CDR2 FYEKMQ (reference sequence). The CDR3 has 11 residues. Trimming removed 0 bases at V and 3 bases at J, with 0 bases between. The CDR3 spells CASSLGYEQYF. The CDR3 bases are TGTGCCAGCAGCTTAGGCTACGAGCAGTACTTC.

A single count supports this clone. The rearrangement links TRBV3-1 (or the pseudogene TRBV3-2) to TRBJ2-7; no clear D. V lost 1 base and J lost 3, with 4 bases in between. The CDR3 covers 12 residues. CDR1 LGHDT and CDR2 YNNKEL come from the germline V gene (reference sequence). CDR3 DNA: TGTGCCAGCAGCCAAGTTTTCTACGAGCAGTACTTC. This sequence encodes CASSQVFYEQYF.

J is TRBJ2-5 and V is TRBV5-4, with D tentatively TRBD2 (6 bases). Germline CDR1 and CDR2: SGHNT and YYREEE (reference sequence). The V end was cut by 0 bases, the J end by 4 bases, with 19 bases between. This CDR3 region has 17 residues. CDR3: CASSLGRRTTDGETQYF. In DNA form, the CDR3 reads TGTGCCAGCAGCTTGGGGAGACGGACTACCGACGGAGAGACCCAGTACTTC.

The V gene is TRBV19, the J gene TRBJ1-1; D ambiguous. V was shortened by 6 bases and J by 3 bases, with 11 bases between the two germline ends. The CDR3 totals 13 residues. CDR1 is LNHDA and CDR2 is SQIVND in the germline V gene (reference sequence). CDR3 sequence (DNA): TGTGCCAGTAGAATTGGACCTGACACTGAAGCTTTCTTT. This translates into CASRIGPDTEAFF. Supplemented by reference TRBV19 and TRBJ1-1, the full variable domain reads DGGITQSPKYLFRKEGQNVTLSCEQNLNHDAMYWYRQDPGQGLRLIYYSQIVNDFQKGDIAEGYSVSREKKESFPLTVTSAQKNPTAFYLCASRIGPDTEAFFGQGTRLTVV.

The rearrangement joins TRBV7-6 to TRBJ2-3; 12 positions match TRBD2. Unmatched junction bases numbered 10, after V lost 4 bases and J lost 5 bases. Germline CDR1 is SGHVS and CDR2 is FNYEAQ. This CDR3 region has 17 residues. CDR3 residues: CASSSDLAGGLGDTQYF. CDR3 nucleotide sequence: TGTGCCAGCAGCTCGGACCTAGCGGGGGGGCTCGGAGATACGCAGTATTTT.

This chain links TRBV5-4 with TRBJ2-3; TRBD2 aligns across 8 bases. Trimming cost V 1 base and J 5 bases; bases outside gene matches: 3. The CDR3 runs to 14 residues. Germline CDR1 is SGHNT and CDR2 is YYREEE (reference sequence). In DNA, the CDR3 is TGTGCCAGCAGCTTGCGGGGGGGCGGAGATACGCAGTATTTT. Its translation is CASSLRGGGDTQYF.

CDR3: CASSQDGRGQGSPREQYV. The CDR3 region has the DNA TGTGCCAGCAGCCAAGACGGAAGAGGACAGGGGTCCCCGAGGGAGCAGTACGTC. The chain joins TRBV3-1 (or the pseudogene TRBV3-2) to TRBJ2-7, with 9 positions matching TRBD1. Per germline, CDR1 LGHDT and CDR2 YNNKEL (reference sequence). The ends lost 0 bases at V and 7 bases at J; junction bases unmatched: 16. The CDR3 sequence is 18 residues long.

The V gene is TRBV6-2 or TRBV6-3, the J gene TRBJ1-1; no definite D call. Deletions cut 6 bases from V and 2 bases from J, with 16 bases between. Germline V CDR1 and CDR2: MNHEY, SVGEGT. This CDR3 is 15 amino acids long. In DNA, the CDR3 is TGTGCCAGCAGCCTATATATTGGCGCCAACACTGAAGCTTTCTTT. It encodes CASSLYIGANTEAFF.

The J gene is TRBJ1-2, the V gene TRBV5-1, with 7 nucleotides matching TRBD1. The J segment lost 2 bases and the V segment lost 2 bases, leaving 6 bases of the junction unmatched. The CDR3 has 15 amino acids. Germline values: CDR1 SGHRS, CDR2 YFSETQ. Written as DNA, the CDR3 is TGCGCCAGCAGCTTACAGGGGAATCTGAACTATGGCTACACCTTC. As protein: CASSLQGNLNYGYTF. Supplemented by reference TRBV5-1 and TRBJ1-2, the full variable domain reads KAGVTQTPRYLIKTRGQQVTLSCSPISGHRSVSWYQQTPGQGLQFLFEYFSETQRNKGNFPGRFSGRQFSNSRSEMNVSTLELGDSALYLCASSLQGNLNYGYTFGSGTRLTVV.

The chain joins TRBV10-2 to TRBJ2-1, with D perhaps TRBD2 (6 bases). V gave up 7 bases and J gave up 8 bases, with 21 bases separating them. The CDR3 loop spans 15 amino acids. Per the germline V gene, CDR1 is WSHSY and CDR2 is SAAADI. DNA for the CDR3: TGCGCCAGCATACAAAACCAACCGGGGGTCTATGAGCAGTTCTTC. Translated, it gives CASIQNQPGVYEQFF.

The sample holds one count of this clone. The chain carries TRBV5-1 and TRBJ1-6; 7 bases line up with TRBD1. CDR3 length: 15 amino acids. Germline values: CDR1 SGHRS, CDR2 YFSETQ. V trimming: 0 bases; J trimming: 6 bases; junction bases outside the gene matches: 3. The CDR3 loop is CASSLDGTANSPLHF. CDR3 nucleotides: TGCGCCAGCAGCTTGGATGGGACAGCTAATTCACCCCTCCACTTT.

This chain connects TRBV9 to TRBJ2-5; the D gene is possibly TRBD2 (7 bases). The germline V gene encodes CDR1 SGDLS and CDR2 YYNGEE. The CDR3 covers 14 residues. V was pared by 4 bases and J by 5 bases, with 15 bases between. The CDR3 region is CASSPRGAGETQYF. As DNA, the CDR3 is TGTGCCAGCAGCCCCCGGGGGGCCGGGGAGACCCAGTACTTC.

This clone was observed once. The chain combines TRBV10-3 with TRBJ2-5; 8 bases are a match to TRBD1. Germline loops: CDR1 ENHRY, CDR2 SYGVKD. The V gene end was trimmed by 0 bases and the J gene end by 2 bases; junction bases not matched to a gene: 2. The CDR3 length is 15 residues. In DNA, the CDR3 is TGTGCCATCAGTGAGTCACGGGACAGGCAAGAGACCCAGTACTTC. This codes for CAISESRDRQETQYF.

This chain connects TRBV3-1 (or the pseudogene TRBV3-2) to TRBJ2-4; 16 nucleotides align to TRBD2. In germline, CDR1 is LGHDT, CDR2 YNNKEL (reference sequence). The CDR3 is 19 amino acids. The J segment lost 5 bases and the V segment lost 5 bases, leaving 12 bases of the junction unmatched. CDR3 amino acids: CASSVHPGLAGGPENIQYF. In DNA, the CDR3 is TGTGCCAGCAGCGTCCACCCGGGACTAGCGGGGGGGCCCGAAAACATTCAGTACTTC.

V gene TRBV11-2 combines with J gene TRBJ1-3; 7 bases agree with TRBD1. The CDR3 contains 15 residues. V gave up 3 bases and J gave up 2 bases; unmatched junction bases: 4. CDR1 and CDR2 from the germline V gene are SGHAT and FQNNGV. CDR3 coding DNA: TGTGCCAGCAGCTTTGACAGGGACCCTGGAAACACCATATATTTT. The encoded protein is CASSFDRDPGNTIYF.

This chain connects TRBV7-9 to TRBJ1-3, with D hard to call. This CDR3 contains 12 residues. The germline V and J ends were trimmed by 6 bases and 7 bases, with 10 bases remaining between them. Germline V gene lookup returns CDR1 SEHNR and CDR2 FQNEAQ (reference sequence). The CDR3 is CASSMGSNTIYF. As DNA, the CDR3 is TGTGCCAGCAGTATGGGGTCCAACACCATATATTTT.

The J gene is TRBJ2-7, the V gene TRBV6-2 or TRBV6-3, with 9 bases lining up with TRBD1. V shed 5 bases and J 6 bases; nucleotides not matched to a gene: 17. CDR1 and CDR2 (germline): MNHEY, SVGEGT. The CDR3 covers 17 residues. In nucleotides, the CDR3 is TGTGCCAGCAGTCCCTCCCATGTCGGGACAGGGAGTTCCGAGCAGTACTTC. Residues: CASSPSHVGTGSSEQYF.

This chain links TRBV21-1 with TRBJ1-5; the table calls TRBD1, which could not be checked here. TRBV21-1 is a listed pseudogene. CDR3 length: 15 residues. CDR3 region: CASSNLHRVHQPQHF. The CDR3 DNA follows: TGTGCCAGCAGCAATCTACACAGGGTGCATCAGCCCCAGCATTTT.